This entry describes one T cell receptor (beta chain). This clonotype showed up many times. Its antigen remains unidentified. One end of the junction fails to match germline, which may point to a read error. The sample originates from a study of response to subunit inactivated influenza vaccine (dated by TCRdb to the late 2010s). Broadly, across the study: Deep quantitative T cell receptor repertoire profiling was used in the study to track responses to a trivalent subunit inactivated influenza vaccine. The study at large found these results: The authors suggested that each seasonal influenza vaccination may recruit only a limited number of new T cells.

From the germline V gene (reference sequence), CDR1 is LGHDT and CDR2 is YNNKEL. The CDR3 measures 12 amino acids from cysteine to phenylalanine. Only the CDR3 DNA stays, 36 bases, in frame from base 1. Libraries came from RT-PCR. Sequenced using an Illumina HiSeq 2500. TCRdb's own reprocessing of the public reads used fastp at Q25 and MiXCR and kept productive beta chains. Each record represents a unique CDR3 protein, reported with the most common genes and DNA among its rows. The sample table holds hundreds of thousands of distinct CDR3 sequences, of which 6% to 9% were seen once. The top ten clones comprise under 15% of the sample.

The TCR sequence derives from a man in his fifties or sixties who received an inactivated influenza vaccine. Donor details come from another sample of the same person, matched by shared clones. The V gene is TRBV3-1 and the J gene is TRBJ2-3, with no confidently assigned D gene. Material: PBMCs from blood, obtained less than 30 months after vaccination. The DNA is as follows: TGTGCCAGCAGCCAAGAAGGCCGCCACCCGCGTTTT. It codes for CASSQEGRHPRF.